Listed below are T cell receptor beta chains from one sample, sequenced in a study of blood T cell repertoires in COVID-19. Produced via immunoSEQ multiplex PCR; TCRdb's table is partial and in-frame only. The data hold around 240,000 clones, with roughly 86% observed a single time. The source material was peripheral blood. Every receptor here comes from a woman in her twenties or thirties who had recovered from COVID-19. The CDR3 runs from the conserved cysteine through the conserved F or W. A D gene is named only where the DNA matches it firmly. Expanded clones get a size class; other rows say once, few or many, or leave the size out.

clone_size: NA; v_call: TRBV9; d_call: NA; j_call: TRBJ2-3; cdr3_aa: CASSVDSNTDTQYF; cdr3_nt: TGTGCCAGCAGCGTAGATTCTAACACAGATACGCAGTATTTT
clone_size: once; v_call: TRBV3-1/TRBV3-2; d_call: TRBD2; j_call: TRBJ2-5; cdr3_aa: CASSQTSGGASETQYF; cdr3_nt: TGTGCCAGCAGCCAGACTAGCGGGGGGGCCTCAGAGACCCAGTACTTC
clone_size: NA; v_call: TRBV10-1; d_call: TRBD1; j_call: TRBJ1-2; cdr3_aa: CASSPGQGAFGYTF; cdr3_nt: TGCGCCAGCAGTCCGGGACAGGGGGCCTTTGGCTACACCTTC
clone_size: NA; v_call: TRBV9; d_call: NA; j_call: TRBJ2-1; cdr3_aa: CASSVARASYNEQFF; cdr3_nt: TGTGCCAGCAGCGTAGCGAGGGCCTCCTACAATGAGCAGTTCTTC
clone_size: NA; v_call: TRBV6-1; d_call: NA; j_call: TRBJ1-4; cdr3_aa: CASSEGASNEKLFF; cdr3_nt: TGTGCCAGCAGTGAGGGGGCCTCTAATGAAAAACTGTTTTTT
clone_size: once; v_call: TRBV19; d_call: NA; j_call: TRBJ2-5; cdr3_aa: CASSIRPVQGQETQYF; cdr3_nt: TGTGCCAGTAGTATCCGCCCCGTGCAGGGACAAGAGACCCAGTACTTC
clone_size: NA; v_call: TRBV2; d_call: NA; j_call: TRBJ1-1; cdr3_aa: CASNLGHPNTEAFF; cdr3_nt: TGTGCCAGCAACCTGGGACACCCGAACACTGAAGCTTTCTTT
clone_size: NA; v_call: TRBV2; d_call: TRBD1; j_call: TRBJ1-1; cdr3_aa: CASSEGFGTGRGAFF; cdr3_nt: TGTGCCAGCAGTGAAGGTTTTGGGACAGGGCGAGGAGCTTTCTTT
clone_size: NA; v_call: TRBV27; d_call: TRBD1; j_call: TRBJ1-2; cdr3_aa: CASSSGGTAYGYTF; cdr3_nt: TGTGCCAGCAGCTCCGGTGGGACAGCCTATGGCTACACCTTC
clone_size: NA; v_call: TRBV5-1; d_call: TRBD2; j_call: TRBJ2-1; cdr3_aa: CASSLGLAGGYNEQFF; cdr3_nt: TGCGCCAGCAGCTTAGGACTAGCGGGGGGATACAATGAGCAGTTCTTC
clone_size: once; v_call: TRBV12-3/TRBV12-4; d_call: NA; j_call: TRBJ1-5; cdr3_aa: CASRAGPSQPQHF; cdr3_nt: TGTGCCAGCAGGGCGGGGCCCTCTCAGCCCCAGCATTTT
clone_size: NA; v_call: TRBV5-4; d_call: NA; j_call: TRBJ2-3; cdr3_aa: CASSLAPGYSADTQYF; cdr3_nt: TGTGCCAGCAGCTTGGCCCCGGGTTATAGTGCAGATACGCAGTATTTT
clone_size: NA; v_call: TRBV19; d_call: NA; j_call: TRBJ1-2; cdr3_aa: CASSGAGIVYGYTF; cdr3_nt: TGTGCCAGTAGTGGGGCAGGGATAGTATATGGCTACACCTTC
clone_size: NA; v_call: TRBV29-1; d_call: TRBD1; j_call: TRBJ1-2; cdr3_aa: CSVATGANYGYTF; cdr3_nt: TGCAGCGTGGCGACAGGGGCCAACTATGGCTACACCTTC
clone_size: NA; v_call: TRBV29-1; d_call: TRBD1; j_call: TRBJ2-1; cdr3_aa: CSADRGLDNEQFF; cdr3_nt: TGCAGCGCAGACAGGGGGCTGGACAATGAGCAGTTCTTC
clone_size: NA; v_call: TRBV6-5; d_call: TRBD1; j_call: TRBJ1-1; cdr3_aa: CASSRTGINTEAFF; cdr3_nt: TGTGCCAGCAGTCGGACAGGTATCAACACTGAAGCTTTCTTT
clone_size: NA; v_call: TRBV10-3; d_call: TRBD2; j_call: TRBJ2-1; cdr3_aa: CASLMTSGGAGEQFF; cdr3_nt: TGTGCCAGCTTAATGACTAGCGGGGGGGCGGGTGAGCAGTTCTTC
clone_size: NA; v_call: TRBV7-9; d_call: TRBD2; j_call: TRBJ2-5; cdr3_aa: CASSLGLAAETQYF; cdr3_nt: TGTGCCAGCAGCTTGGGACTAGCGGCAGAGACCCAGTACTTC
clone_size: NA; v_call: TRBV30; d_call: NA; j_call: TRBJ2-2; cdr3_aa: CAWSVLTGAGELFF; cdr3_nt: TGTGCCTGGAGTGTACTAACGGGTGCCGGGGAGCTGTTTTTT
clone_size: NA; v_call: TRBV30; d_call: TRBD1; j_call: TRBJ2-2; cdr3_aa: CAWRRTGGLTGELFF; cdr3_nt: TGTGCCTGGAGGAGGACAGGGGGACTCACCGGGGAGCTGTTTTTT
clone_size: once; v_call: TRBV5-1; d_call: NA; j_call: TRBJ2-2; cdr3_aa: CASQRAGTNTGELFF; cdr3_nt: TGCGCCAGCCAACGGGCAGGGACGAACACCGGGGAGCTGTTTTTT
clone_size: NA; v_call: TRBV5-4; d_call: TRBD2; j_call: TRBJ2-5; cdr3_aa: CASSSAERGATKIQYF; cdr3_nt: TGTGCCAGCAGCTCGGCTGAGCGGGGGGCTACCAAGATCCAGTACTTC
clone_size: few; v_call: TRBV13; d_call: NA; j_call: TRBJ2-7; cdr3_aa: CASSASTGFYEQYF; cdr3_nt: TGTGCCAGCAGCGCGTCCACAGGGTTCTACGAGCAGTACTTC
clone_size: once; v_call: TRBV19; d_call: TRBD1; j_call: TRBJ2-3; cdr3_aa: CASSIERDRGLTDTQYF; cdr3_nt: TGTGCCAGTAGTATAGAGAGGGACAGGGGGCTCACAGATACGCAGTATTTT
clone_size: NA; v_call: TRBV5-1; d_call: NA; j_call: TRBJ2-7; cdr3_aa: CASSFETDYEQYF; cdr3_nt: TGCGCCAGCAGCTTTGAGACAGACTACGAGCAGTACTTC
clone_size: NA; v_call: TRBV7-6; d_call: TRBD1; j_call: TRBJ2-2; cdr3_aa: CASSLGQGANTGELFF; cdr3_nt: TGTGCCAGCAGCTTAGGACAGGGGGCGAACACCGGGGAGCTGTTTTTT
clone_size: NA; v_call: TRBV5-5; d_call: NA; j_call: TRBJ2-7; cdr3_aa: CASSGRDNLYEQYF; cdr3_nt: TGTGCCAGCAGCGGTCGGGACAACCTCTACGAGCAGTACTTC
clone_size: NA; v_call: TRBV2; d_call: TRBD2; j_call: TRBJ2-1; cdr3_aa: CARGTSGGLSSYNEQFF; cdr3_nt: TGTGCCAGGGGGACTAGCGGGGGGCTCAGCTCCTACAATGAGCAGTTCTTC
clone_size: NA; v_call: TRBV5-8; d_call: NA; j_call: TRBJ1-1; cdr3_aa: CASSLVGDSGPPTEAFF; cdr3_nt: TGTGCCAGCAGCTTGGTCGGGGACTCGGGCCCCCCCACTGAAGCTTTCTTT
clone_size: NA; v_call: TRBV5-4; d_call: TRBD2; j_call: TRBJ2-1; cdr3_aa: CASSGGELYNEQFF; cdr3_nt: TGTGCCAGCAGCGGGGGGGAGTTATACAATGAGCAGTTCTTC
clone_size: NA; v_call: TRBV9; d_call: NA; j_call: TRBJ2-5; cdr3_aa: CASSVVGVGKTQYF; cdr3_nt: TGTGCCAGCAGCGTAGTCGGGGTTGGAAAGACCCAGTACTTC
clone_size: NA; v_call: TRBV9; d_call: NA; j_call: TRBJ1-2; cdr3_aa: CASSASSVLGYGYTF; cdr3_nt: TGTGCCAGCAGCGCGTCCTCGGTTCTTGGCTATGGCTACACCTTC
clone_size: NA; v_call: TRBV7-9; d_call: TRBD2; j_call: TRBJ2-2; cdr3_aa: CASSLGLAAGELFF; cdr3_nt: TGTGCCAGCAGCTTGGGACTAGCGGCCGGGGAGCTGTTTTTT
clone_size: NA; v_call: TRBV7-3; d_call: TRBD1; j_call: TRBJ1-1; cdr3_aa: CASLQGSKNTEAFF; cdr3_nt: TGTGCCAGCCTACAGGGGTCGAAGAACACTGAAGCTTTCTTT
clone_size: many; v_call: TRBV12-3/TRBV12-4; d_call: NA; j_call: TRBJ2-2; cdr3_aa: CASSFAAGELFF; cdr3_nt: TGTGCCAGCAGTTTTGCGGCCGGGGAGCTGTTTTTT
clone_size: NA; v_call: TRBV4-1; d_call: TRBD1; j_call: TRBJ1-6; cdr3_aa: CASSRHTGDYSPLHF; cdr3_nt: TGCGCCAGCAGCCGACATACAGGGGATTATTCACCCCTCCACTTT
clone_size: NA; v_call: TRBV4-2; d_call: TRBD2; j_call: TRBJ2-7; cdr3_aa: CASSQAGGGSGGTYEQYF; cdr3_nt: TGTGCCAGCAGCCAAGCGGGAGGGGGGAGCGGGGGAACCTACGAGCAGTACTTC
clone_size: once; v_call: TRBV6-2/TRBV6-3; d_call: NA; j_call: TRBJ2-1; cdr3_aa: CASSYTLAGNEQFF; cdr3_nt: TGTGCCAGCAGTTACACCCTAGCCGGCAATGAGCAGTTCTTC
clone_size: NA; v_call: TRBV15; d_call: TRBD2; j_call: TRBJ2-7; cdr3_aa: CATSRQRGGYEQYF; cdr3_nt: TGTGCCACCAGCAGGCAGCGGGGGGGCTACGAGCAGTACTTC
clone_size: few; v_call: TRBV10-3; d_call: TRBD2; j_call: TRBJ2-1; cdr3_aa: CAINRGLAGNEQFF; cdr3_nt: TGTGCCATCAATAGGGGACTAGCGGGGAATGAGCAGTTCTTC
clone_size: NA; v_call: TRBV11-3; d_call: NA; j_call: TRBJ2-2; cdr3_aa: CASSAHRENTGELFF; cdr3_nt: TGTGCCAGCAGCGCGCACAGGGAGAACACCGGGGAGCTGTTTTTT
clone_size: NA; v_call: TRBV4-3; d_call: NA; j_call: TRBJ1-4; cdr3_aa: CASSQDVKGNEKLFF; cdr3_nt: TGCGCCAGCAGCCAAGACGTGAAGGGGAATGAAAAACTGTTTTTT
clone_size: NA; v_call: TRBV19; d_call: NA; j_call: TRBJ2-1; cdr3_aa: CASSILTTHSYNEQFF; cdr3_nt: TGTGCCAGTAGTATTCTAACTACCCACTCCTACAATGAGCAGTTCTTC
clone_size: NA; v_call: TRBV20-1; d_call: NA; j_call: TRBJ2-1; cdr3_aa: CSASGWQGGKNEQFF; cdr3_nt: TGCAGTGCTAGTGGTTGGCAGGGAGGTAAGAATGAGCAGTTCTTC
clone_size: NA; v_call: TRBV4-2; d_call: NA; j_call: TRBJ2-7; cdr3_aa: CASSQVRQVGYEQYF; cdr3_nt: TGTGCCAGCAGCCAAGTCCGGCAGGTTGGCTACGAGCAGTACTTC
clone_size: NA; v_call: TRBV3-1/TRBV3-2; d_call: NA; j_call: TRBJ1-2; cdr3_aa: CASSQDRAIGGYTF; cdr3_nt: TGTGCCAGCAGCCAAGACAGGGCGATCGGTGGCTACACCTTC
clone_size: NA; v_call: TRBV25-1; d_call: NA; j_call: TRBJ2-7; cdr3_aa: CASASRDIPYEQYF; cdr3_nt: TGTGCCAGCGCTTCACGGGACATTCCCTACGAGCAGTACTTC
clone_size: NA; v_call: TRBV4-3; d_call: TRBD1; j_call: TRBJ2-5; cdr3_aa: CASSQDLPRTGHQETQYF; cdr3_nt: TGCGCCAGCAGCCAAGATCTCCCGCGGACAGGTCATCAAGAGACCCAGTACTTC
clone_size: NA; v_call: TRBV21-1; d_call: NA; j_call: TRBJ1-6; cdr3_aa: CASSKKTGSSYNSPLHF; cdr3_nt: TGTGCCAGCAGCAAAAAGACAGGGAGCTCCTATAATTCACCCCTCCACTTT
clone_size: NA; v_call: TRBV9; d_call: NA; j_call: TRBJ1-6; cdr3_aa: CASSFKPGQFNSPLHF; cdr3_nt: TGTGCCAGCAGCTTTAAACCGGGACAATTTAATTCACCCCTCCACTTT